This T cell receptor beta chain was obtained from a study of a mutant IDH1 vaccine in newly diagnosed glioma. Looking at the study overall: Patients were started on vaccination 4-6 weeks after radiotherapy alone, or with temozolomide cycles. Of treated patients, approximately 60% were men and about 38% women, averaging around 44 years. Previous care, which was radiotherapy, temozolomide, or both, most often involved both.

Profiling relied on immunoSEQ multiplex PCR, and the TCRdb table lists in-frame clones only, not all of them. The table includes approximately 61,000 clones, about four fifths detected once. Time point specified: week 11, during vaccination. In the vaccine, a single dose held 300 ug of the mutant IDH1 20-mer peptide, along with topical imiquimod. In the case of this clone: Its antigen is currently unknown.

V was trimmed by 6 bases and J by 5 bases, leaving 16 bases between them. This CDR3 has 14 amino acids. Germline lookup yields CDR1 SGHDT and CDR2 YYEEEE. Overall study results and limits: Whatever changes occurred in top peripheral T cell clonotypes seemed unrelated to pseudoprogression.

The sequencing used PBMCs, collected from a glioma patient whose treatment included an IDH1 peptide vaccine. The TCR originated in a middle-aged man with glioma. The V call is TRBV5-6, the J call TRBJ2-3, with D unresolved. CDR3 amino acids: CASTRPTTGDTQYF. The CDR3 DNA is TGTGCCAGCACTCGGCCTACCACCGGAGATACGCAGTATTTT.